This record covers a single T cell receptor (beta chain). Its matching antigen is unknown. These data originate in a study of T cell responses to AZD1222 COVID-19 vaccine. Overall study findings and caveats: CD4 TCRs covered the whole spike, strongest at regions 160-218 and 743-854.

Measured with immunoSEQ multiplex PCR; TCRdb has only the in-frame clones, and not every one. The sample contains over 65,000 clones, approximately 90% of which appear only once. The CDR3 is 11 amino acids. Germline loops: CDR1 SQVTM, CDR2 ANQGSEA. Trimming removed 6 bases from V and 7 bases from J, with 12 bases in between. This TCR was sampled from an adult in good health. This sample comprised peripheral blood, obtained on day 0 of AZD1222 vaccination. V gene TRBV29-1 combines with J gene TRBJ1-1; D is ambiguous. The CDR3 sequence: CSVTTPGEAFF. CDR3 nucleotides: TGCAGCGTAACCACTCCTGGTGAAGCTTTCTTT. Filled out from reference TRBV29-1 and TRBJ1-1, the complete variable domain reads SAVISQKPSRDICQRGTSLTIQCQVDSQVTMMFWYRQQPGQSLTLIATANQGSEATYESGFVIDKFPISRPNLTFSTLTVSNMSPEDSSIYLCSVTTPGEAFFGQGTRLTVV.